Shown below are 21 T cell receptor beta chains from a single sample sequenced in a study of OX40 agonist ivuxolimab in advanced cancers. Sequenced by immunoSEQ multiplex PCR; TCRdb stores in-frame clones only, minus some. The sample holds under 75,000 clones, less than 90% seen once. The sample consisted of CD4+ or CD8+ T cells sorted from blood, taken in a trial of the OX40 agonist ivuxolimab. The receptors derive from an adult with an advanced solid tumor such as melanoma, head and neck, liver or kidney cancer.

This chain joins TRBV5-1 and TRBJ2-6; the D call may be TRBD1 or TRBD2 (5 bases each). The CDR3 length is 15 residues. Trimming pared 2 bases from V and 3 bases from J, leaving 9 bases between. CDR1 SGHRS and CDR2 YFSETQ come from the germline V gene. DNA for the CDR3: TGCGCCAGCAGCTTAAGGGGAGATGGGGCCAACGTCCTGACTTTC. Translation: CASSLRGDGANVLTF.

As DNA, the CDR3 is TGTGCCAGCAGTTTAGGTCAGATGGACACCATATATTTT. It specifies CASSLGQMDTIYF. The V and J genes are TRBV28 and TRBJ1-3; D is unclear. Trimming pared 2 bases from V and 8 bases from J, leaving 10 bases between. Per the germline V gene, CDR1 is MDHEN and CDR2 is SYDVKM. The CDR3 is 13 residues long.

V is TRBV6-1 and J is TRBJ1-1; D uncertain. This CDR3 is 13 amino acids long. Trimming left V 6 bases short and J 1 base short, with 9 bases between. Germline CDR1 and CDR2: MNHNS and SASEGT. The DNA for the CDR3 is TGTGCCAGCAGGAGAGGAGGGAACACTGAAGCTTTCTTT. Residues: CASRRGGNTEAFF.

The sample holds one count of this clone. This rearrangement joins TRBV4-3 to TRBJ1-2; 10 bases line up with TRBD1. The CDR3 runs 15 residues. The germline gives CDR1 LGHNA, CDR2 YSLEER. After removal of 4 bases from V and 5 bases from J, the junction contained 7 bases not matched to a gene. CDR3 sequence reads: CASSRRDRGGYGYTF. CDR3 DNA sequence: TGCGCCAGCAGCCGCCGGGACAGGGGTGGATATGGCTACACCTTC.

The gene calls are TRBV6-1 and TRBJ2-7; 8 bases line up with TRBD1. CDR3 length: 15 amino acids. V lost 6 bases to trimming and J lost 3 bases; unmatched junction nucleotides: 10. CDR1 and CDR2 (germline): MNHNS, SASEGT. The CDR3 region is CASSFYVTGGYEQYF. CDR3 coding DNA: TGTGCCAGCAGCTTCTATGTAACAGGGGGCTACGAGCAGTACTTC.

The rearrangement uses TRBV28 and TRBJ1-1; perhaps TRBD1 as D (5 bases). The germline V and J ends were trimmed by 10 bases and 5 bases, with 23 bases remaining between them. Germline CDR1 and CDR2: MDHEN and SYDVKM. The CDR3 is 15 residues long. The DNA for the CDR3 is TGTGCCACCGCCCAAGTGTCGGGGCAGAGGACTGAAGCTTTCTTT. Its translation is CATAQVSGQRTEAFF.

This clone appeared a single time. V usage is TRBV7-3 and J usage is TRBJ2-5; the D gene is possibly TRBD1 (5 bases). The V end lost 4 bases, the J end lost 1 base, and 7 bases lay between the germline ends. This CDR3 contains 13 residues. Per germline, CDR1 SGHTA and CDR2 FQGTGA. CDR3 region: CASSSRVQETQYF. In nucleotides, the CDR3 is TGTGCCAGCAGCTCCAGGGTCCAAGAGACCCAGTACTTC. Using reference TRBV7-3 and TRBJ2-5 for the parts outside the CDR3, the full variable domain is GAGVSQTPSNKVTEKGKYVELRCDPISGHTALYWYRQSLGQGPEFLIYFQGTGAADDSGLPNDRFFAVRPEGSVSTLKIQRTERGDSAVYLCASSSRVQETQYFGPGTRLLVL.

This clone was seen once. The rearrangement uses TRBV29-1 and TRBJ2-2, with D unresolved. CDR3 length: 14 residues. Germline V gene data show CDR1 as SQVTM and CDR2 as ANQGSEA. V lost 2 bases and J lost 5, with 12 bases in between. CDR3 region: CSVEPGHGTGELFF. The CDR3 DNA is TGCAGCGTTGAACCGGGCCACGGGACCGGGGAGCTGTTTTTT.

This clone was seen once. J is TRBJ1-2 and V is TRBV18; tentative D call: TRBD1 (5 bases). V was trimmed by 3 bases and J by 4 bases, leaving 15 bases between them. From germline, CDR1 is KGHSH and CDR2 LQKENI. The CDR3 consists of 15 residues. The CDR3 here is CASSPPTAGIYGYTF. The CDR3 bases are TGTGCCAGCTCACCTCCTACGGCAGGGATCTATGGCTACACCTTC.

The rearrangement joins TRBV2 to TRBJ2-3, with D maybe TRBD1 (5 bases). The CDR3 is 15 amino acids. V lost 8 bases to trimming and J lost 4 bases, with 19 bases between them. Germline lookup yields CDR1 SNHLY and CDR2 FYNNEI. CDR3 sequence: CASAAGWTSPDTQYF. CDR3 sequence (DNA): TGTGCCAGCGCGGCAGGGTGGACGTCTCCAGATACGCAGTATTTT. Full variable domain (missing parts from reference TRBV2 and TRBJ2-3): EPEVTQTPSHQVTQMGQEVILRCVPISNHLYFYWYRQILGQKVEFLVSFYNNEISEKSEIFDDQFSVERPDGSNFTLKIRSTKLEDSAMYFCASAAGWTSPDTQYFGPGTRLTVL.

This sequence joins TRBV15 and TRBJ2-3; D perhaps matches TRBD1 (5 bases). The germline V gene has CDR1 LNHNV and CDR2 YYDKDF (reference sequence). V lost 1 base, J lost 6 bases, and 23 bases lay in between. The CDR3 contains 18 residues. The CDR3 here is CATSRVPRQSHSRDTQYF. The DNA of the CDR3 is TGTGCCACCAGCAGAGTCCCCCGACAGAGCCATTCCCGCGATACGCAGTATTTT.

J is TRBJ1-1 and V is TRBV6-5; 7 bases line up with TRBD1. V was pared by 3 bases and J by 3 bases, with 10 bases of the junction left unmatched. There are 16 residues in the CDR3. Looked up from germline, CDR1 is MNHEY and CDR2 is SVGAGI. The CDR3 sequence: CASSYIPGGKDTEAFF. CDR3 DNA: TGTGCCAGCAGTTATATCCCAGGGGGGAAGGACACTGAAGCTTTCTTT.

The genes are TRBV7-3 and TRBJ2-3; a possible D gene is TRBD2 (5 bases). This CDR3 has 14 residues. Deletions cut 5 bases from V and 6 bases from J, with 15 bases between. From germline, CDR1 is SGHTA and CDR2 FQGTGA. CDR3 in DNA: TGTGCCAGCAGCCGAAGCGGATCTGGGGATACGCAGTATTTT. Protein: CASSRSGSGDTQYF. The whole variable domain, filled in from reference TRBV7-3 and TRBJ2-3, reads GAGVSQTPSNKVTEKGKYVELRCDPISGHTALYWYRQSLGQGPEFLIYFQGTGAADDSGLPNDRFFAVRPEGSVSTLKIQRTERGDSAVYLCASSRSGSGDTQYFGPGTRLTVL.

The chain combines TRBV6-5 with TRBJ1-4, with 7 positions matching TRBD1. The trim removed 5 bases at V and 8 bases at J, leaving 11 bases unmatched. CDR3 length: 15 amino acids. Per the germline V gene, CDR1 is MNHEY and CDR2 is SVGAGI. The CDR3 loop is CASSTTGTVGEKLFF. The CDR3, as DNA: TGTGCCAGCAGTACGACCGGGACAGTGGGAGAAAAACTGTTTTTT.

CDR3 in DNA: TGTGCCAGTAGTATGGGGGGGGAGACCCAGTACTTC. Translation gives CASSMGGETQYF. This rearrangement joins TRBV19 to TRBJ2-5; TRBD2 aligns across 7 bases. This CDR3 has 12 amino acids. Germline assignment: CDR1 LNHDA and CDR2 SQIVND (reference sequence). Trimming took 3 bases from V and 5 from J; bases not matched to a gene: 0.

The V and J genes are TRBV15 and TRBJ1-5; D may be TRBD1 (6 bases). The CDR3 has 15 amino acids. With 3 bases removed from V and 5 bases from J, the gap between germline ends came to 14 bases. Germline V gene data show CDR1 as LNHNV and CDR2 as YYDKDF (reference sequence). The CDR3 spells CATSSYPRGHQPQHF. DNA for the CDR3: TGTGCCACCAGCAGTTACCCCCGGGGGCATCAGCCCCAGCATTTT.

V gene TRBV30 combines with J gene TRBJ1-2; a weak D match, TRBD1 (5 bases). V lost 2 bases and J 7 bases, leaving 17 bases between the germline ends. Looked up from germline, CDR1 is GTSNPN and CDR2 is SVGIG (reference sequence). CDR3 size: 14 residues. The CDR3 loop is CAWSSGTATIGYTF. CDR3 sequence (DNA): TGTGCCTGGAGTTCCGGGACGGCGACTATTGGCTACACCTTC. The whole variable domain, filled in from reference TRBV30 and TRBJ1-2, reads SQTIHQWPATLVQPVGSPLSLECTVEGTSNPNLYWYRQAAGRGLQLLFYSVGIGQISSEVPQNLSASRPQDRQFILSSKKLLLSDSGFYLCAWSSGTATIGYTFGSGTRLTVV.

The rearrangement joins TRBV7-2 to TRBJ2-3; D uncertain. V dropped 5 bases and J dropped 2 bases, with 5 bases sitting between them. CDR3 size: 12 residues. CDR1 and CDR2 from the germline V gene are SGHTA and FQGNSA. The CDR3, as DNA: TGTGCCAGCAGCACGTACACAGATACGCAGTATTTT. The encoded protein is CASSTYTDTQYF.

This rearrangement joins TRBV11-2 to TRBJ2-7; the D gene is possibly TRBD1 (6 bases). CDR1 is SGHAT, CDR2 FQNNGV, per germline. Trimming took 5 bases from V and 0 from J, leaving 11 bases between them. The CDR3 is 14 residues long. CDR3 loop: CASSTDRSSYEQYF. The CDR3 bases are TGTGCCAGCAGCACCGACAGGAGCTCCTACGAGCAGTACTTC. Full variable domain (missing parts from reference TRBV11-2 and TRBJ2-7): EAGVAQSPRYKIIEKRQSVAFWCNPISGHATLYWYQQILGQGPKLLIQFQNNGVVDDSQLPKDRFSAERLKGVDSTLKIQPAKLEDSAVYLCASSTDRSSYEQYFGPGTRLTVT.

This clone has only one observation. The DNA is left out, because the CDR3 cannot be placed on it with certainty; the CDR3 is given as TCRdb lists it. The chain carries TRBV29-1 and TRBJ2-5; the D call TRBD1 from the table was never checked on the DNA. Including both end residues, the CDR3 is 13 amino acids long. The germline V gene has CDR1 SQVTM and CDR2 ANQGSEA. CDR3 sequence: CSVGQGARETRYF.

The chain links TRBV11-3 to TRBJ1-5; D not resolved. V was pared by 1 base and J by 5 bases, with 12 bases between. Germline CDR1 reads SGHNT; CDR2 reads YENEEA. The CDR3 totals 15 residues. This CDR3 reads CASSLVGIPYQPQHF. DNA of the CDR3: TGTGCCAGCAGCTTAGTAGGGATCCCCTATCAGCCCCAGCATTTT.